This is a list of T cell receptor beta chains from one sample in a study of CD8 T cells in ankylosing spondylitis. Using its own MiXCR run on the 5' RACE reads, TCRdb lists one record per CDR3 protein. In the table there are 350,000 or so distinct CDR3 sequences, 7% to 9% of which are singletons. Sequencing used blood, either unsorted or a sorted T cell fraction (not recorded which). The source of these receptors is a male donor with ankylosing spondylitis. Both conserved end residues are part of each CDR3. D genes are given only for firm matches. Clone size is stated in some rows and not others, as once, few, many or a class when expanded.

v_gene: TRBV7-9; j_gene: TRBJ2-3; abundance: .; d_gene: TRBD2; CDR3nt: TGTGCCAGCAGCTTGGGACTAGAGAGCACAGATACGCAGTATTTT; CDR3aa: CASSLGLESTDTQYF
v_gene: TRBV6-4; j_gene: TRBJ1-1; abundance: many; d_gene: .; CDR3nt: TGTGCCAGCAGTGAGGCCGTGGGGGTCACTGAAGCTTTCTTT; CDR3aa: CASSEAVGVTEAFF
v_gene: TRBV5-1; j_gene: TRBJ1-2; abundance: many; d_gene: .; CDR3nt: TGCGCCAGCAGCTTGGGGCAGGGCCATCCATTAAATGGCTACACCTTC; CDR3aa: CASSLGQGHPLNGYTF
v_gene: TRBV7-2; j_gene: TRBJ1-1; abundance: .; d_gene: .; CDR3nt: TGTGCCAGCAGCAAGGGCGGAGGCACTGAAGCTTTCTTT; CDR3aa: CASSKGGGTEAFF
v_gene: TRBV19; j_gene: TRBJ1-2; abundance: few; d_gene: .; CDR3nt: TGTGCCAGTAGTATTCGGCAGGGCAACTATGGCTACACCTTC; CDR3aa: CASSIRQGNYGYTF
v_gene: TRBV5-1; j_gene: TRBJ2-2; abundance: .; d_gene: .; CDR3nt: TGCGCCAGCTACGGCGGCGGGGCGGTGAACACCGGGGAGCTGTTTTTT; CDR3aa: CASYGGGAVNTGELFF
v_gene: TRBV28; j_gene: TRBJ2-2; abundance: many; d_gene: .; CDR3nt: TGTGCCAGCACTAGTCCGGCTCGCACCGGGGAGCTGTTTTTT; CDR3aa: CASTSPARTGELFF
v_gene: TRBV28; j_gene: TRBJ2-1; abundance: .; d_gene: .; CDR3nt: TGTGCCAGCAGTTTTTCCGGGCCGATTAGGGGCAATGAGCAGTTCTTC; CDR3aa: CASSFSGPIRGNEQFF
v_gene: TRBV4-2; j_gene: TRBJ2-7; abundance: .; d_gene: TRBD2; CDR3nt: TGTGCCAGCAGTCCTAGCGGGAGAAGGAACTACGAGCAGTACTTC; CDR3aa: CASSPSGRRNYEQYF
v_gene: TRBV24-1; j_gene: TRBJ2-1; abundance: many; d_gene: TRBD1; CDR3nt: TGTGCCACCAGCGTAGACAGGGCACCCCGCAGTTCCTACAATGAGCAGTTCTTC; CDR3aa: CATSVDRAPRSSYNEQFF
v_gene: TRBV4-3; j_gene: TRBJ1-1; abundance: .; d_gene: .; CDR3nt: TGCGCCAGCAGCCAAGATATCCAAGGACAGTTGACCGAAGCTTTCTTT; CDR3aa: CASSQDIQGQLTEAFF
v_gene: TRBV7-9; j_gene: TRBJ2-1; abundance: .; d_gene: .; CDR3nt: TGTGCCAGCAGCTCGTCCCGGGGGACAGCTAGCAATGAGCAGTTCTTC; CDR3aa: CASSSSRGTASNEQFF
v_gene: TRBV7-2; j_gene: TRBJ2-1; abundance: many; d_gene: .; CDR3nt: TGTGCCAGCAGCTTGGCCCCAAGGGAGTGGGATGAGCAGTTCTTC; CDR3aa: CASSLAPREWDEQFF
v_gene: TRBV5-1; j_gene: TRBJ2-3; abundance: .; d_gene: TRBD2; CDR3nt: TGCGCCAGCAGCTTGTGGTGGCGGGAGGCCGAGGATACGCAGTATTTT; CDR3aa: CASSLWWREAEDTQYF
v_gene: TRBV29-1; j_gene: TRBJ2-7; abundance: many; d_gene: TRBD1; CDR3nt: TGCAGCGTCGTCAAGGGGACAGGGGGCTACGAGCAGTACTTC; CDR3aa: CSVVKGTGGYEQYF
v_gene: TRBV6-1; j_gene: TRBJ2-1; abundance: few; d_gene: .; CDR3nt: TGTGCCAGCAGTGCGGGACACCGGGACGGTGAGCAGTTCTTC; CDR3aa: CASSAGHRDGEQFF
v_gene: TRBV12-3/TRBV12-4; j_gene: TRBJ2-1; abundance: few; d_gene: .; CDR3nt: TGTGCCAGCAGAATAGGGGGTTTAGACAATGAGCAGTTCTTC; CDR3aa: CASRIGGLDNEQFF
v_gene: TRBV6-5; j_gene: TRBJ2-1; abundance: many; d_gene: TRBD2; CDR3nt: TGTGCCAGCAGTTACTCGACTAGCGGGCGCAATGAGCAGTTCTTC; CDR3aa: CASSYSTSGRNEQFF
v_gene: TRBV5-5; j_gene: TRBJ2-7; abundance: .; d_gene: TRBD1; CDR3nt: TGTGCCAGCAGCTTGTTTAACAGGGGAAACGAGCAGTACTTC; CDR3aa: CASSLFNRGNEQYF
v_gene: TRBV6-5; j_gene: TRBJ2-3; abundance: .; d_gene: TRBD2; CDR3nt: TGTGCCAGCAGTTACGGTGCGGGAGGGGCGGCAGATACGCAGTATTTT; CDR3aa: CASSYGAGGAADTQYF
v_gene: TRBV12-3/TRBV12-4; j_gene: TRBJ2-3; abundance: .; d_gene: TRBD1; CDR3nt: TGTGCCAGCAGTTTTAGAACAGGGGTCGGCACAGATACGCAGTATTTT; CDR3aa: CASSFRTGVGTDTQYF
v_gene: TRBV14; j_gene: TRBJ2-1; abundance: many; d_gene: .; CDR3nt: TGTGCCAGCAGCCAAGTGGCTGAGCAGTTCTTC; CDR3aa: CASSQVAEQFF
v_gene: TRBV11-3; j_gene: TRBJ2-7; abundance: few; d_gene: .; CDR3nt: TGTGCCAGCAGCCAGGGGGGGACAACGGCCTACGAGCAGTACTTC; CDR3aa: CASSQGGTTAYEQYF
v_gene: TRBV29-1; j_gene: TRBJ2-5; abundance: .; d_gene: .; CDR3nt: TGCAGCGTGGAGTCGCATCAAGAGACCCAGTACTTC; CDR3aa: CSVESHQETQYF
v_gene: TRBV5-5; j_gene: TRBJ2-5; abundance: few; d_gene: .; CDR3nt: TGTGCCAGCAGCTTGGAGGGTCTGGCGCAAGAGACCCAGTACTTC; CDR3aa: CASSLEGLAQETQYF
v_gene: TRBV7-3; j_gene: TRBJ2-2; abundance: .; d_gene: TRBD1; CDR3nt: TGTGCCAGCAGCTTAACGCCCGGTTGGGGACAGGGTACGAACACCGGGGAGCTGTTTTTT; CDR3aa: CASSLTPGWGQGTNTGELFF
v_gene: TRBV28; j_gene: TRBJ1-4; abundance: many; d_gene: .; CDR3nt: TGTGCCAGCAGTTTTAGCTCAACTAATGAAAAACTGTTTTTT; CDR3aa: CASSFSSTNEKLFF
v_gene: TRBV4-3; j_gene: TRBJ2-2; abundance: few; d_gene: TRBD2; CDR3nt: TGCGCCAGCAGCAAAGCGGGAGTGAACACCGGGGAGCTGTTTTTT; CDR3aa: CASSKAGVNTGELFF
v_gene: TRBV7-3; j_gene: TRBJ2-1; abundance: many; d_gene: .; CDR3nt: TGTGCCAGCAGCAGAATCCTAGGTGACGATGAGCAGTTCTTC; CDR3aa: CASSRILGDDEQFF
v_gene: TRBV28; j_gene: TRBJ1-1; abundance: few; d_gene: .; CDR3nt: TGTGCCAGCAGCCTCCATCCCCCCGCTAGCTCTGAAGCTTTCTTT; CDR3aa: CASSLHPPASSEAFF
v_gene: TRBV6-5; j_gene: TRBJ2-7; abundance: .; d_gene: TRBD2; CDR3nt: TGTGCCAGCAGTTTCCTTAGCGGGAACGAGCAGTACTTC; CDR3aa: CASSFLSGNEQYF
v_gene: TRBV2; j_gene: TRBJ2-5; abundance: few; d_gene: .; CDR3nt: TGTGCCTCATCACCCAGAGACATCGTCTCGGGGACCCAGTACTTC; CDR3aa: CASSPRDIVSGTQYF
v_gene: TRBV11-1; j_gene: TRBJ2-1; abundance: few; d_gene: TRBD2; CDR3nt: TGTGCCAGCAGCTTTTCCCTAGGACTAGCGGGAGCCTACAATGAGCAGTTCTTC; CDR3aa: CASSFSLGLAGAYNEQFF
v_gene: TRBV20-1; j_gene: TRBJ2-7; abundance: few; d_gene: .; CDR3nt: TGCAGTGCTAGAGAGATGGCCAGTAACGAGCAGTACTTC; CDR3aa: CSAREMASNEQYF
v_gene: TRBV20-1; j_gene: TRBJ2-7; abundance: few; d_gene: TRBD2; CDR3nt: TGCAGTGCTAGAGGGAGCGGGAGGACTTCCTACGAGCAGTACTTC; CDR3aa: CSARGSGRTSYEQYF
v_gene: TRBV24-1; j_gene: TRBJ2-5; abundance: .; d_gene: .; CDR3nt: TGTGCCACCAGGGGGGCAGAGGGCCAGTACTTC; CDR3aa: CATRGAEGQYF
v_gene: TRBV10-3; j_gene: TRBJ1-5; abundance: many; d_gene: TRBD1; CDR3nt: TGTGCCATCAGAAGACAGGGTAGCAATCAGCCCCAGCATTTT; CDR3aa: CAIRRQGSNQPQHF
v_gene: TRBV6-5; j_gene: TRBJ2-7; abundance: many; d_gene: .; CDR3nt: TGTGCCAGCAGTGCAGGGTACGAGCAGTACTTC; CDR3aa: CASSAGYEQYF
v_gene: TRBV6-2/TRBV6-3; j_gene: TRBJ2-2; abundance: many; d_gene: TRBD2; CDR3nt: TGTGCCAGCAGCCCGCCCCATGGACTCCTACTAGCGGGGAACACCGGGGAGCTGTTTTTT; CDR3aa: CASSPPHGLLLAGNTGELFF
v_gene: TRBV29-1; j_gene: TRBJ2-3; abundance: .; d_gene: TRBD2; CDR3nt: TGCAGCGTTGAGTTTGGTTGGGGATCTCCTGGTAGCGGGAGGGCAGATACGCAGTATTTT; CDR3aa: CSVEFGWGSPGSGRADTQYF
v_gene: TRBV6-1; j_gene: TRBJ1-4; abundance: few; d_gene: .; CDR3nt: TGTGCCAGCAGTATCATTGGGCCTGAAAAACTGTTTTTT; CDR3aa: CASSIIGPEKLFF
v_gene: TRBV6-1; j_gene: TRBJ2-7; abundance: few; d_gene: .; CDR3nt: TGTGCCAGCAGTGAATATTACAAGGGGGACTACGAGCAGTACTTC; CDR3aa: CASSEYYKGDYEQYF